This T cell receptor (beta chain) originates from a study of naive CD8 T cells in extremely preterm neonates. Per germline, CDR1 SGDLS and CDR2 YYNGEE. V shed 4 bases, J shed 5 bases, and the junction held 6 bases outside the gene matches. The CDR3 is 14 amino acids. Note on this clone: Antigen: not known.

Study-level results: Term neonates 0.4% to 0.5%, young children around 0.03%, adults approximately 0.0099%; preterm neonates shared 2.5% to 3%.

Assay used: immunoSEQ multiplex PCR; TCRdb lists only in-frame clones, some missing. The sample consists of roughly 7,900 clones, just under 98% of them appearing once. Without labor or membrane rupture, elective cesareans at roughly 37-41 weeks supplied term cord blood. The source of this sequence is a newborn in good health. The sequenced sample consisted of naive CD8+ T cells from cord blood. This sequence joins TRBV9 and TRBJ2-5, with 9 bases identical to TRBD2. As DNA, the CDR3 is TGTGCCAGCAGCCCAGGGACTAGCATGGAGACCCAGTACTTC. This gives the protein CASSPGTSMETQYF.